The 18 T cell receptor beta chains given below trace back to one sample, sequenced in a study of technical replicates of blood from a few donors. TCRdb keeps only in-frame clones here, not all; method: immunoSEQ multiplex PCR. This table has 13,000 to 15,000 clones, 83% appearing once. Sequences were obtained from PBMCs. These receptors all stem from a human donor in good health.

This chain uses TRBV11-1 with TRBJ1-2, with D possibly TRBD1 on 5 matching bases. The V gene's germline CDR1 is SGHAT and CDR2 FQDESV (reference sequence). V lost 0 bases and J 3 bases, leaving 11 bases between the germline ends. CDR3 length equals 15 residues. The chain's CDR3 is CASSLAGTQDYGYTF. In DNA form, the CDR3 reads TGTGCCAGCAGCTTAGCCGGGACTCAGGACTATGGCTACACCTTC.

J is TRBJ1-3 and V is TRBV7-6, with 7 bases identical to TRBD1. CDR3 length: 15 residues. V shed 5 bases, J shed 0 bases, and the junction held 4 bases outside the gene matches. Germline values: CDR1 SGHVS, CDR2 FNYEAQ. The CDR3 bases are TGTGCCAGCAGCCAGGGACAGCCCTCTGGAAACACCATATATTTT. It is translated as CASSQGQPSGNTIYF.

The rearrangement joins TRBV2 to TRBJ2-7; no firm D call. This CDR3 contains 15 residues. The V gene lost 2 bases and the J gene lost 0 bases, with 11 bases spanning the gap. Germline CDR1 reads SNHLY; CDR2 reads FYNNEI. The CDR3 bases are TGTGCCAGCAGTGAAACTCCAAACCCCTCCTACGAGCAGTACTTC. Encoded protein: CASSETPNPSYEQYF.

This chain uses TRBV27 with TRBJ2-1, with TRBD1 matching over 12 bases. With 2 bases clipped from V and 8 bases from J, the junction kept 10 bases outside the gene matches. The CDR3 is 17 residues long. Germline CDR1 reads MNHEY; CDR2 reads SMNVEV (reference sequence). The CDR3 DNA reads TGTGCCAGCAGTTTAAGTGTCTGGGACAGGGGGCTCGATGAGCAGTTCTTC. Amino acids: CASSLSVWDRGLDEQFF.

This rearrangement joins TRBV18 to TRBJ2-3; 7 bases match TRBD1. V was clipped by 3 bases and J by 4 bases; unmatched bases: 10. This CDR3 has 16 residues. CDR1 and CDR2 (germline): KGHSH, LQKENI. The CDR3 spells CASSPPGQRRSDTQYF. DNA for the CDR3: TGTGCCAGCTCACCCCCGGGACAGAGGAGATCAGATACGCAGTATTTT.

This clone is a singleton in its sample. The rearrangement joins TRBV5-8 to TRBJ2-1; possibly TRBD2 for D (6 bases). The germline V and J ends were trimmed by 5 bases and 0 bases, with 18 bases remaining between them. This CDR3 region has 17 residues. Germline CDR1 SGHTS, CDR2 YDEGEE. CDR3 nucleotides: TGTGCCAGCAGGTCCCCGGTGGCGGGGAGCTCCTACAATGAGCAGTTCTTC. It yields the protein CASRSPVAGSSYNEQFF.

The chain joins TRBV4-1 to TRBJ1-5; a weak D match, TRBD1 (6 bases). The germline V and J ends were trimmed by 4 bases and 4 bases, with 11 bases remaining between them. Germline V gene lookup returns CDR1 MGHRA and CDR2 YSYEKL. The CDR3 runs to 14 residues. In DNA, the CDR3 is TGCGCCAGCAGCCGGACAGAGCGAAATCAGCCCCAGCATTTT. Amino acids: CASSRTERNQPQHF.

The chain uses TRBV10-3 and TRBJ2-3, with 7 nucleotides matching TRBD2. The length of the CDR3 is 13 residues. The germline V gene encodes CDR1 ENHRY and CDR2 SYGVKD. With V trimmed by 8 bases and J by 0 bases, 2 bases remained unmatched. This CDR3 reads CAIGRDSTDTQYF. DNA for the CDR3: TGTGCCATCGGGAGGGACAGCACAGATACGCAGTATTTT.

This clone was found a few times. This sequence joins TRBV5-1 and TRBJ2-7; D is perhaps TRBD1 (7 bases). The V end was cut by 4 bases, the J end by 3 bases, with 17 bases between. This CDR3 region has 15 residues. Germline values: CDR1 SGHRS, CDR2 YFSETQ. CDR3 bases: TGCGCCAGCAGCCCAGGACAGGCGGGGATCTACGAGCAGTACTTC. This encodes CASSPGQAGIYEQYF.

The rearrangement joins TRBV27 to TRBJ1-2; a weak D match, TRBD1 (5 bases). The CDR3 spans 13 residues. The V and J ends lost 6 bases and 0 bases respectively, with 8 bases between them. Germline loops: CDR1 MNHEY, CDR2 SMNVEV (reference sequence). The CDR3 spells CASRSGANYGYTF. The CDR3 DNA follows: TGTGCCAGCAGGTCGGGGGCTAACTATGGCTACACCTTC.

The chain couples TRBV6-5 to TRBJ1-1; possibly TRBD1 for D (5 bases). CDR1 is MNHEY and CDR2 is SVGAGI in the germline V gene. V was clipped by 0 bases and J by 10 bases, with 12 bases between them. CDR3 length: 13 amino acids. For the CDR3, the DNA is TGTGCCAGCAGTTACTCGGGGGGGAGCCGAGCTTTCTTT. Amino acid sequence: CASSYSGGSRAFF.

This clone is a singleton in its sample. The chain couples TRBV4-1 to TRBJ2-5, with D possibly matching TRBD2 (5 bases). In germline, CDR1 is MGHRA, CDR2 YSYEKL. This CDR3 has 17 residues. Trimming stripped 6 bases from V and 0 bases from J, with 20 bases between. CDR3 region: CASSLLGRTSYQETQYF. CDR3 DNA sequence: TGCGCCAGCAGTCTCCTCGGCCGGACTTCGTACCAAGAGACCCAGTACTTC.

The rearrangement uses TRBV27 and TRBJ2-1; D is undetermined. Trimming took 0 bases from V and 8 from J, leaving 8 bases between them. The V gene's germline CDR1 is MNHEY and CDR2 SMNVEV (reference sequence). This CDR3 contains 13 residues. The CDR3 here is CASSLSRRHEQFF. In DNA form, the CDR3 reads TGTGCCAGCAGTTTATCGCGGCGACATGAGCAGTTCTTC.

The J gene is TRBJ2-2, the V gene TRBV19; the match to TRBD2 covers 11 bases. Germline lookup yields CDR1 LNHDA and CDR2 SQIVND (reference sequence). Trimming removed 7 bases from V and 4 bases from J; junction bases left unmatched: 5. The CDR3 contains 15 residues. The CDR3 is CASKRTSGSTGELFF. In DNA form, the CDR3 reads TGTGCCAGTAAACGCACTAGCGGGAGCACCGGGGAGCTGTTTTTT.

This clone was seen a single time. The chain combines TRBV30 with TRBJ2-7; maybe TRBD1 (5 bases). The CDR3 is made up of 13 amino acids. Trimming removed 2 bases from V and 4 bases from J, with 12 bases in between. The germline gives CDR1 GTSNPN, CDR2 SVGIG (reference sequence). The CDR3 loop reads CAWSPGFTYEQYF. For the CDR3, the DNA is TGTGCCTGGAGTCCAGGGTTCACGTACGAGCAGTACTTC.

This chain joins TRBV4-1 and TRBJ2-2, with 7 bases matching TRBD1. V trimming: 7 bases; J trimming: 6 bases; junction bases outside the gene matches: 8. The CDR3 runs to 14 residues. Germline V gene sequence: CDR1 MGHRA, CDR2 YSYEKL. As DNA, the CDR3 is TGCGCCAGCACCCTCGACAGGGCGGCCGGGGAGCTGTTTTTT. Translating it yields CASTLDRAAGELFF.

The chain is built from TRBV9 and TRBJ2-1, with D perhaps matching TRBD1 (5 bases). Germline V gene data show CDR1 as SGDLS and CDR2 as YYNGEE. The CDR3 runs to 15 residues. Trimming stripped 4 bases from V and 0 bases from J, with 11 bases between. CDR3 region: CASSSRQFSYNEQFF. CDR3 nucleotide sequence: TGTGCCAGCAGCTCCCGACAGTTCTCCTACAATGAGCAGTTCTTC.

The chain carries TRBV29-1 and TRBJ2-7, with TRBD1 identical over 10 bases. V shed 7 bases and J 4 bases; nucleotides not matched to a gene: 7. Germline V lookup: CDR1 SQVTM, CDR2 ANQGSEA. The CDR3 loop spans 13 amino acids. The CDR3 DNA sequence: TGCAGCGCCTCCCGGGACAGGGGATACGAGCAGTACTTC. Translated, it gives CSASRDRGYEQYF.